This T cell receptor (beta chain) was identified during a study of T cells in Graves' hyperthyroidism and ophthalmopathy. Overall study results and limits: Blood also carried most thyroid clonotypes expanded above 0.001.

Details on this clonotype: Its target is unknown. Being one base from a much bigger clone, this may be a read error.

What was amplified from RNA transcripts were TCR beta CDR3 regions. HTBI primers drove first-round RT-PCR of the TCR CDR3. TCRdb re-called the multiplex PCR reads with MiXCR, one entry per CDR3 protein. The data hold 560,000 or so distinct CDR3 sequences, with 15% to 20% observed a single time. The V gene's germline CDR1 is MNHEY and CDR2 SVGAGI. The CDR3 is made up of 15 amino acids. Each diagnosis drew on symptoms, thyroxine, TRAb, thyroid ultrasound and orbital computed tomography findings. The sample consisted of blood. The source of this sequence is a man aged 40-49 years with Graves' ophthalmopathy. This chain joins TRBV6-5 and TRBJ2-7, with TRBD2 identical over 9 bases. CDR3 DNA sequence: TGTGCCAGCAATTACTCCGCTAGCGGGATGTACGAGCAGTACTTC. It yields the protein CASNYSASGMYEQYF.